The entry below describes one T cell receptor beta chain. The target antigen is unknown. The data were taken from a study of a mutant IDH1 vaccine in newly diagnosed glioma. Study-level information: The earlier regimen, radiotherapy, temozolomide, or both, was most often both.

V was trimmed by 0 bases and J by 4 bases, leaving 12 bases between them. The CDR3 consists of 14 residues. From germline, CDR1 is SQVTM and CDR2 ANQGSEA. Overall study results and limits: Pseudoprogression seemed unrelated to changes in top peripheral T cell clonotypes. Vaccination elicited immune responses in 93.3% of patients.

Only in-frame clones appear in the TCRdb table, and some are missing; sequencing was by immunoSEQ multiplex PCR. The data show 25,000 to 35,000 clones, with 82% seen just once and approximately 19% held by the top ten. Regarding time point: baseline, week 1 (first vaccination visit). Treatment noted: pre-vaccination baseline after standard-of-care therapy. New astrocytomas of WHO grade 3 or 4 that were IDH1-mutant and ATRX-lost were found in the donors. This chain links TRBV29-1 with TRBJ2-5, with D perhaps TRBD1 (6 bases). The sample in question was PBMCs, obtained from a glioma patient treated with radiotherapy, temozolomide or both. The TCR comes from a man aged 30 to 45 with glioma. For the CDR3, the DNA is TGCAGCGTTGAAGAGGCAGGGGTGCGAGAGACCCAGTACTTC. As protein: CSVEEAGVRETQYF.